Listed here is a single T cell receptor beta chain. It has no known antigen specificity. Qualities for individual bases were not recorded, and no much larger clone is one base off. From cysteine to phenylalanine, the CDR3 is 12 amino acids long. CDR3 DNA only is kept here, 36 bases in frame from base 1. According to the germline V gene, CDR1 reads SGHRS and CDR2 reads YFSETQ. The V end loses 5 bases and the J end loses 6 bases, and a stretch of 8 bases separates them. The library came from RACE. Reads for this sample came from a NextSeq 500. During library preparation, unique molecular identifiers were attached to individual cDNA molecules so that TCRs could be counted in a quantitative, reproducible way. Each blood RNA sample was used to sequence both TCR alpha and TCR beta chains. Turning to the authors' computational methods: A median of roughly 99,000 TCRs per sample was observed, with a range of about 20,000 to 750,000. The Decombinator software suite was used to annotate the V, J and CDR3 of the TCR reads. To make PS versus PT1 abundance plots, every sample was subsampled to the same number of TCRs (28,000). Expanded TCRs were defined as absent before sensitization and observed at least eight times at the 2-week time point. The public reads were reprocessed in TCRdb via fastp at Q25 and MiXCR, keeping in-frame beta chains. For every CDR3 protein sequence, its rows merge into one entry that carries the most common genes and DNA. Clone size and V and J calls follow TCRdb, not the original study. This sample gives about 250,000 distinct CDR3 sequences in total; almost 8% of them show up just once. Jointly, the top ten make up about 1.1% of the sample.

This entry comes from a study of human T cells and chemical hapten exposure (dated by TCRdb to 2020 to 2022). At the level of the whole study: For sensitization, 2% DPC in acetone was applied to an approximately 2 cm by approximately 2 cm area of upper inner arm skin. Weekly therapeutic DPC doses were additionally applied to the scalp of patients throughout the roughly 23-week study period. Patch tests used Finn chambers with 0.01% DPC on the upper back, scored after 6 days by International Contact Dermatitis Research Group standards. The patient cohort, mostly female, included alopecia areata with under or over 50% scalp involvement, alopecia totalis and alopecia universalis. Libraries were pooled for sequencing, and per-sample TCR yields varied mainly because of small differences in library volumes within the pool. The study tracked peripheral blood TCR repertoire changes in vivo during primary and secondary sensitization to the hapten diphenylcyclopropenone (DPC) in alopecia patients. Patient blood was sampled pre-sensitization (week 0) and at 2, 6 and about 24 weeks after DPC sensitization. About 30 alopecia patients provided blood for TCR sequencing at one to four time points (pre-sensitization, 2, 6 and 24 weeks).

This specimen's time point label, interpreted: pre-sensitization, week 0. Taken with the paper, the label for treatment or condition translates to: therapeutic diphenylcyclopropenone sensitization with weekly scalp DPC. At every patch-test visit, the blood draw took place before the patch test was put on. Patients were considered eligible if aged 18 to 70, diagnosed with alopecia and deemed suitable for DPC therapy, and patients were excluded if pregnant. Total RNA was extracted from unfractionated whole blood that had been collected in Tempus Blood RNA tubes. Study-wide conclusions, independent of this receptor: Repeated subsampling changed both the strength of the expansion versus patch-test correlation and the threshold at which that correlation became significant. Because every patient had alopecia, a presumed autoimmune disease, the patients' immune response might differ from that of healthy individuals. Patch test score was positively correlated with the number of PT1 expanded TCRs, with significance at thresholds 8, 16 and 32 but not at 4. DPC sensitization did not change the number of TCRs with a frequency above 1 in 1000, and there was no evidence of changes in global repertoire structure. Expanded TCRs formed significantly more large CDR3 similarity clusters than pre-sensitization or healthy control sets, consistent with antigen-driven responses.

This chain joins TRBV5-1 to TRBJ2-2; no D gene call is confident. The input for sequencing was whole blood, taken in connection with sensitization to the hapten diphenylcyclopropenone (DPC). The origin of this receptor is a man younger than 30 with alopecia areata. Some clones in this sample may be carry-over from other donors' samples. Here is the DNA: TGCGCCAGCAGTCGATCGGCCGGGGAGCTGTTTTTT. Translation gives CASSRSAGELFF.